This T cell receptor (beta chain) was sequenced for a study of neoadjuvant anti-PD-1 for oral cavity cancer. Study-wide background: Non-progressing patients received a fourth nivolumab dose near day 43, then surgery on days 50-56.

Trimming removed 5 bases from V and 1 base from J, with 10 bases in between. Germline-derived CDR1 and CDR2 are SGDLS and YYNGEE. This CDR3 is 13 amino acids long. Using immunoSEQ multiplex PCR, the repertoire was profiled, and TCRdb retains in-frame clones only, with some absent. The data contain 50,000 to 65,000 clones, roughly 80% of them singletons. This sample comprised PBMCs, obtained before nivolumab (anti-PD-1) treatment. The chain combines TRBV9 with TRBJ2-7, with unresolved D. The origin of this receptor is a person aged 35-80 years with oral cavity squamous cell carcinoma. CDR3 sequence: CASSFDISYEQYF. The CDR3 DNA reads TGTGCCAGCAGTTTTGACATTTCCTACGAGCAGTACTTC.